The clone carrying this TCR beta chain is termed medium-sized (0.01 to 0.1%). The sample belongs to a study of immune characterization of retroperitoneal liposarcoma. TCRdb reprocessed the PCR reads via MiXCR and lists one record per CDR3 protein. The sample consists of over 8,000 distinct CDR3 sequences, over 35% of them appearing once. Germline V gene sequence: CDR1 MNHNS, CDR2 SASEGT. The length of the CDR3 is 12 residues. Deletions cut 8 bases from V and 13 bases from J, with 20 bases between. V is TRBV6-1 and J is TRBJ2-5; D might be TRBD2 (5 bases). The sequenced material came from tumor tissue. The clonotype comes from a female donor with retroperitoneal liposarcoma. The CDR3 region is CASGPAGELPYF. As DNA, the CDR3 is TGTGCCAGCGGCCCGGCTGGGGAGCTACCGTACTTC.